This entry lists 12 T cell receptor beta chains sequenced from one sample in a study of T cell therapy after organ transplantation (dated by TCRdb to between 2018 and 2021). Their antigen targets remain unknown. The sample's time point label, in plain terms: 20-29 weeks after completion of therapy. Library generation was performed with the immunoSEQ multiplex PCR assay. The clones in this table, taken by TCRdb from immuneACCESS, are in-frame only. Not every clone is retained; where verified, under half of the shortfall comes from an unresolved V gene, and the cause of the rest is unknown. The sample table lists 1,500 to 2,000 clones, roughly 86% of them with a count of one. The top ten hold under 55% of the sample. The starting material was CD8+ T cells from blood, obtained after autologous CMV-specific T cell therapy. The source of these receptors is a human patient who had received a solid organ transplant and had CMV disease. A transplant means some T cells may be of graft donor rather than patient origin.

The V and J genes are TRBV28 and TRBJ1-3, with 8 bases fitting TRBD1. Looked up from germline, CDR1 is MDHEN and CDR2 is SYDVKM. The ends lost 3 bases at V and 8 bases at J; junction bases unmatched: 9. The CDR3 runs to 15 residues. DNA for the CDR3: TGTGCCAGCAGTTTGATGGACAGGGCCGGGGACACCATATATTTT. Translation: CASSLMDRAGDTIYF.

The CDR3 nucleotides read TGTGCCAGCTCACCCGGCCAGGGGGCGCCGGCCTACGAGCAGTACTTC. It codes for CASSPGQGAPAYEQYF. The chain combines TRBV18 with TRBJ2-7; 8 nucleotides align to TRBD1. This CDR3 is 16 amino acids long. V lost 3 bases, J lost 2 bases, and 9 bases stayed unmatched. Per germline, CDR1 KGHSH and CDR2 LQKENI.

The CDR3 DNA is TGCGCCAGCAGCGTGGGACAGGGGGTCTGGCCCCAGCATTTT. This codes for CASSVGQGVWPQHF. The V call is TRBV5-1, the J call TRBJ1-5; 11 bases are a match to TRBD1. The CDR3 is made up of 14 amino acids. The germline V gene has CDR1 SGHRS and CDR2 YFSETQ. J was trimmed by 9 bases and V by 4 bases; bases with no gene match: 6.

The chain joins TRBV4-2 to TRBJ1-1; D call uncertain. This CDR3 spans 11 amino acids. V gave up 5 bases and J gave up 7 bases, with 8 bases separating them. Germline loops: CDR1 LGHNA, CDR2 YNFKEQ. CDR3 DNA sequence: TGTGCCAGCAGCGACACGATTGAAGCTTTCTTT. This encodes CASSDTIEAFF.

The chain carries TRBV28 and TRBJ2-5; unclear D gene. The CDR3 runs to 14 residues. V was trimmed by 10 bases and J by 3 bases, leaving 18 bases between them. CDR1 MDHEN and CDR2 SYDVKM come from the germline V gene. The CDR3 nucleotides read TGTGCCACCTCCGGTTTAGGGTTAGAAGAGACCCAGTACTTC. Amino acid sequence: CATSGLGLEETQYF.

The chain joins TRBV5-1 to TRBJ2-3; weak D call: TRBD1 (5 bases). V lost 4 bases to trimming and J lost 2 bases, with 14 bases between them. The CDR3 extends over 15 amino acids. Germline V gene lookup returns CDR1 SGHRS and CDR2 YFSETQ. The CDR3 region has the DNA TGCGCCAGCAGCCAATTATTGGACATCACAGATACGCAGTATTTT. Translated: CASSQLLDITDTQYF.

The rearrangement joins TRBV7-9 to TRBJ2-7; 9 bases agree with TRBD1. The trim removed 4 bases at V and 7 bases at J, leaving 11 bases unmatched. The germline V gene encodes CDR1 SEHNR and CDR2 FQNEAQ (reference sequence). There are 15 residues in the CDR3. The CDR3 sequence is CASSSRDRVTGEQYF. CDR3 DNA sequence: TGTGCCAGCAGCTCCCGGGACAGGGTAACGGGAGAGCAGTACTTC.

The CDR3 DNA reads as TGTGCCAGCAGTTTAACTAGCGGGAGAGAGGAGCTGTTTTTT. As protein: CASSLTSGREELFF. V gene TRBV28 combines with J gene TRBJ2-2; 11 nucleotides line up with TRBD2. Germline lookup yields CDR1 MDHEN and CDR2 SYDVKM. Trimming took 2 bases from V and 10 from J; bases not matched to a gene: 3. The CDR3 is 14 amino acids.

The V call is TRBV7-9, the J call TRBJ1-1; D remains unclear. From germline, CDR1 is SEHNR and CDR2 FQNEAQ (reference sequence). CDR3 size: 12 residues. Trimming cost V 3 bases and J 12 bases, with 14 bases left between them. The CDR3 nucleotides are TGTGCCAGCAGCTTTGGGCAAAAGGGAACTTTCTTT. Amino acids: CASSFGQKGTFF.

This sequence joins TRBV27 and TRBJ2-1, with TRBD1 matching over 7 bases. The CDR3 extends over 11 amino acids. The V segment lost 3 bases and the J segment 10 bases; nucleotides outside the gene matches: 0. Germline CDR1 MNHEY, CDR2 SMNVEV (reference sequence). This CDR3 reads CASSFRGEQFF. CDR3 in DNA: TGTGCCAGCAGTTTCAGGGGGGAGCAGTTCTTC.

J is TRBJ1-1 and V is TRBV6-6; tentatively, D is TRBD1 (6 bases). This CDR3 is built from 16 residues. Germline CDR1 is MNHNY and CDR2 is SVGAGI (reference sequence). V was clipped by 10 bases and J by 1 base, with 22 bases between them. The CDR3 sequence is CATLTGAGTQNTEAFF. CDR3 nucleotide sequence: TGTGCCACCCTTACGGGGGCCGGAACCCAGAACACTGAAGCTTTCTTT.

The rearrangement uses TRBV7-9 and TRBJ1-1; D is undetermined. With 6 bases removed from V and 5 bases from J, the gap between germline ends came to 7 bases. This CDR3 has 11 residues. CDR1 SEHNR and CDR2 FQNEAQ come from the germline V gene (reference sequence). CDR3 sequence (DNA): TGTGCCAGCAGGAAACAAACTGAAGCTTTCTTT. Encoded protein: CASRKQTEAFF.